One sample yielded the 3 T cell receptor beta chains listed below, sequenced in a study of cytomegalovirus exposure and HLA in healthy donors. With 60 Vbeta and 13 Jbeta primers, the PCR was carried out. TCRdb keeps only in-frame clones here, not all; method: immunoSEQ multiplex PCR. The sample includes under 200,000 clones, 75% to 90% seen only once; the top ten take around 0.31%. The sequenced sample was PBMCs. These receptors were obtained from a woman in her 30s in good health and CMV-seronegative.

The chain couples TRBV6-1 to TRBJ2-7, with a possible D match to TRBD2 (5 bases). Trimming shortened V by 7 bases and J by 5 bases, and 12 bases separated the two germline ends. This CDR3 is built from 12 residues. The germline CDR1 and CDR2 sequences are MNHNS and SASEGT. CDR3 nucleotide sequence: TGTGCCAGCACAGGTCGGGGAAACGAGCAGTACTTC. Its protein product is CASTGRGNEQYF.

Notes on this clone: Other DNA sequences in this specimen translate into the identical CDR3. This chain uses TRBV27 with TRBJ1-5, with D perhaps matching TRBD1 (6 bases). The length of the CDR3 is 16 residues. CDR1 and CDR2 (germline): MNHEY, SMNVEV (reference sequence). Trimming left V 5 bases short and J 4 bases short, with 18 bases between. The CDR3 DNA reads as TGTGCCAGCAGTGAACGAGGGGGTTTAGGTAATCAGCCCCAGCATTTT. It is translated as CASSERGGLGNQPQHF.

This chain joins TRBV11-1 and TRBJ2-7; a weak D match, TRBD2 (5 bases). From germline, CDR1 is SGHAT and CDR2 FQDESV (reference sequence). Trimming took off 5 bases at V and 7 bases at J, with 24 bases between the two ends. The CDR3 runs 16 residues. CDR3 sequence reads: CASSRLGIQYTGEQYF. The CDR3 DNA is TGTGCCAGCAGCCGACTCGGGATCCAATATACGGGGGAGCAGTACTTC.